These T cell receptor beta chains were read from a single sample in a study of control samples from healthy donors and cancer patients. Assay: immunoSEQ multiplex PCR; the TCRdb copy retains only in-frame clones and omits some. The sample lists around 100,000 clones; less than 90% were seen once. What was sequenced was blood. These receptors originate from a woman aged 50 to 60 in good health. CDR3s leave out the opening cysteine and the closing phenylalanine or tryptophan. The order of the fields is J gene, V gene, CDR3 protein.

TRBJ1-6 TRBV30 AWSGGEASPLH
TRBJ2-5 TRBV4-1 ASSQDTRETQY
TRBJ1-3 TRBV9 ASSEQGLISGNTIY
TRBJ2-3 TRBV29-1 SVGGGGEEDTQY
TRBJ2-5 TRBV24-1 ATSDSGTGGRETQY
TRBJ2-7 TRBV20-1 SASRAGRPVGYEQY
TRBJ1-1 TRBV6-5 ASSYRMNTEAF
TRBJ1-6 TRBV5-1 ASSLGGSSAFDSPLH
TRBJ1-2 TRBV5-1 ASSPGVGYGYT
TRBJ2-1 TRBV12-3/TRBV12-4 ASCGLNEQF
TRBJ2-7 TRBV5-4 ASSRAGTGSYEQY
TRBJ1-5 TRBV19 ASIQGGVSNQPQH
TRBJ2-3 TRBV5-1 ASSPTRGGPPYTQY
TRBJ2-2 TRBV30 AWSTGELF
TRBJ2-3 TRBV7-2 ASSLAGSTDTQY
TRBJ2-5 TRBV24-1 ATSDLGSGKTQY
TRBJ1-3 TRBV30 AWSGLGGQGVSGNTIY
TRBJ2-1 TRBV5-5 ASRYTGVNEQF
TRBJ2-3 TRBV6-5 ASRYRFPSTDTQY
TRBJ1-1 TRBV29-1 SVPGQVFNEAF
TRBJ2-1 TRBV19 ASSIAPGSYNEQF
TRBJ1-5 TRBV7-8 ASSLSAGRTSNQPQH
TRBJ2-5 TRBV30 AWSTGHQETQY
TRBJ1-5 TRBV28 ASSLYLGPQH
TRBJ2-1 TRBV6-2/TRBV6-3 ASSSLAISYNEQF
TRBJ2-7 TRBV4-2 ASSQGRQYEQY
TRBJ1-5 TRBV2 ASSETGGGNQPQH
TRBJ2-1 TRBV5-6 ASSQLGRNEQF
TRBJ2-3 TRBV3-1/TRBV3-2 ASSQNGGDTQY
TRBJ1-1 TRBV6-2/TRBV6-3 ASSFQDTEAF
TRBJ2-5 TRBV7-2 ASSPTQEQTQY
TRBJ1-1 TRBV7-7 ASSSVDRRVNTEAF
TRBJ2-3 TRBV10-3 AIGGFVTDTQY
TRBJ2-3 TRBV7-9 ASSFTGEADTQY
TRBJ1-1 TRBV19 ASSIDRRTANTEAF
TRBJ2-5 TRBV6-5 ASSPSWTREETQY
TRBJ1-3 TRBV6-5 ASSFPWTDPGNTIY
TRBJ1-5 TRBV6-5 ASSRRAENQPQH
TRBJ2-5 TRBV18 ASSSGQGETQY
TRBJ1-2 TRBV12-3/TRBV12-4 ASSQEPWYGYT
TRBJ2-3 TRBV18 ASSDQAVGTQY
TRBJ2-3 TRBV12-5 ASGLGPPYTQY
TRBJ2-6 TRBV5-6 ASGFGVLT
TRBJ1-5 TRBV15 ATSIVPNSNQPQH
TRBJ1-1 TRBV7-3 ASSRQGTGGTEAF
TRBJ2-5 TRBV6-5 ASTGGGEETQY
TRBJ1-1 TRBV3-1/TRBV3-2 ASSQDIADTEAF
TRBJ2-4 TRBV5-1 ASSLAIQPSIQY
TRBJ1-4 TRBV30 AWAQAGTSPTNEKLF
TRBJ2-3 TRBV9 ASSVAQVSSTDTQY
TRBJ2-3 TRBV14 ASSHPGLAGGRNPDTQY
TRBJ1-2 TRBV27 ASSSRAGYGYT
TRBJ1-1 TRBV5-1 ASSCGTINTEAF